These T cell receptor beta chains were read from a single sample in a study of T-cell reconstitution after alpha-beta-depleted transplantation in children. TCRdb redid the calling of the PCR reads with MiXCR, one entry per CDR3 protein. Of about 470,000 distinct CDR3 sequences listed, about 40% are singletons. Here the sequenced sample was PBMCs, taken before TCRalphabeta/CD19-depleted stem cell transplant. The receptor set was obtained from a girl aged 2 to 10 with aplastic anemia, due to receive a stem cell transplant. The CDR3 runs from the conserved cysteine through the conserved F or W. The D gene is left open where the match is weak. Part of the rows lack a size; the others show once, few, many or a class for expanded clones.

>TRBD1|TRBV15|few|TRBJ1-1
TGTGCCACCAGCAGAGATGGACAGGGGGGGACTGAAGCTTTCTTT
CATSRDGQGGTEAFF
>NA|TRBV10-3|NA|TRBJ2-7
TGTGCCATCAGCCCCACCGCGGCGAGCTACGAGCAGTACTTC
CAISPTAASYEQYF
>NA|TRBV20-1|once|TRBJ2-7
TGCAGTGCCAAACGGGACTCCTACGAGCAGTACTTC
CSAKRDSYEQYF
>NA|TRBV11-2|NA|TRBJ2-1
TGTGCCAGCAGTTCCTACTCGTCCGGGATTAGGAACACTGAGCAGTTCTTC
CASSSYSSGIRNTEQFF
>TRBD1|TRBV20-1|many|TRBJ1-3
TGCAGTGCTAGAGATCCCAGGGGGGTTGGAAACACCATATATTTT
CSARDPRGVGNTIYF
>NA|TRBV27|NA|TRBJ1-2
TGTGCCAGCAGTCCTGAAAGAGGCGGAGCGCCCAACTATGGCTACACCTTC
CASSPERGGAPNYGYTF
>NA|TRBV2|few|TRBJ2-7
TGTGCCAGCAGTGAACAGGGTACTTTCTACGAGCAGTACTTC
CASSEQGTFYEQYF
>NA|TRBV7-9|few|TRBJ2-7
TGTGCCAGCAGTGGGGGGACCTCCTACGAGCAGTACTTC
CASSGGTSYEQYF
>NA|TRBV20-1|few|TRBJ1-6
TGCAGTGCTAGTTCTGCAGGCGCAATGGATTCACCCCTCCACTTT
CSASSAGAMDSPLHF
>NA|TRBV20-1|NA|TRBJ2-3
TGCAGTGCTAGCGGGATTACTAGCACAGATACGCAGTATTTT
CSASGITSTDTQYF
>NA|TRBV20-1|NA|TRBJ2-7
TGCAGTGCTAGAAGGACTACCGGCGAGCAGTACTTC
CSARRTTGEQYF
>NA|TRBV15|few|TRBJ2-3
TGTGCCACCCAGGGGGATACGCAGTATTTT
CATQGDTQYF
>TRBD2|TRBV24-1|NA|TRBJ2-1
TGTGCCACTGAAAAAGCGGGAGGCCCCTCGGCCAATGAGCAGTTCTTC
CATEKAGGPSANEQFF
>NA|TRBV10-3|NA|TRBJ1-2
TGTGCCATCAGTGACGGCAGAATGAACTATGGCTACACCTTC
CAISDGRMNYGYTF
>NA|TRBV20-1|NA|TRBJ2-5
TGCAGTGCTAGAGTGTATAGGATCCAAGAGACCCAGTACTTC
CSARVYRIQETQYF
>TRBD2|TRBV10-3|few|TRBJ2-7
TGTGCCATCAGTGAGAGAGTCTGGACTAGCGAGGGCTACGAGCAGTACTTC
CAISERVWTSEGYEQYF
>NA|TRBV18|NA|TRBJ1-1
TGTGCCAGCTCACCGAGGAGCACTGAAGCTTTCTTT
CASSPRSTEAFF
>TRBD1|TRBV15|many|TRBJ1-2
TGTGCCACCAGCAGAGGACAGGGACATGGCTACACCTTC
CATSRGQGHGYTF
>NA|TRBV7-9|NA|TRBJ2-5
TGTGCCAGCAGCCCCCGAAGGGGGGTCCAAGAGACCCAGTACTTC
CASSPRRGVQETQYF
>NA|TRBV4-2|NA|TRBJ1-1
TGTGCCAGCAGCCAAGTATGGACATTCGGGTCCTCTGAAGCTTTCTTT
CASSQVWTFGSSEAFF
>NA|TRBV20-1|few|TRBJ1-6
TGCAGTGCTAGAGATCAAACAGGTCGAAATTCACCCCTCCACTTT
CSARDQTGRNSPLHF
>NA|TRBV3-1|once|TRBJ2-5
TGTGCCAGCAGCCAGAGGCAGGTCGGGCAAGAGACCCAGTACTTC
CASSQRQVGQETQYF
>TRBD2|TRBV2|NA|TRBJ2-5
TGTGCCAGCAGCCCGGGACTAGCCTTAGTTCGGGGAGAGACCCAGTACTTC
CASSPGLALVRGETQYF
>NA|TRBV20-1|NA|TRBJ1-1
TGCAGTGCTAGAGTAAGGAACACTGAAGCTTTCTTT
CSARVRNTEAFF
>TRBD2|TRBV20-1|NA|TRBJ2-3
TGCAGTGCTAGAGGGCCTAGCGGGAGGGGTGGGACAGATACGCAGTATTTT
CSARGPSGRGGTDTQYF
>NA|TRBV28|NA|TRBJ1-4
TGTGCCAGCAGCCGTGAACACAGGAATGAAAAACTGTTTTTT
CASSREHRNEKLFF
>NA|TRBV5-1|many|TRBJ1-1
TGCGCCAGCAGCTTGGGGAGCACTGAAGCTTTCTTT
CASSLGSTEAFF
>TRBD1|TRBV6-1|NA|TRBJ1-1
TGTGCCAGCAGGCGACAGGGCTACACTGAAGCTTTCTTT
CASRRQGYTEAFF
>NA|TRBV9|NA|TRBJ2-3
TGTGCCAGCAGCCCCCGGGACACCATCACAGATACGCAGTATTTT
CASSPRDTITDTQYF
>TRBD1|TRBV7-9|many|TRBJ1-2
TGTGCCAGCAGCCCTTACCTGGACAGGGATAACTATGGCTACACCTTC
CASSPYLDRDNYGYTF
>NA|TRBV20-1|NA|TRBJ2-3
TGCAGTGCCGCGGGGGCCGCTAGCACAGATACGCAGTATTTT
CSAAGAASTDTQYF
>TRBD1|TRBV12-3/TRBV12-4|NA|TRBJ2-5
TGTGCCAGCAGCGACAGGGGGCGCGGGGAGACCCAGTACTTC
CASSDRGRGETQYF
>TRBD2|TRBV20-1|many|TRBJ2-7
TGCAGTGCTTGGGGACTAATGACGAACGAGCAGTACTTC
CSAWGLMTNEQYF
>NA|TRBV20-1|NA|TRBJ1-1
TGCAGTGCTAGAACGGGCCTGAACACTGAAGCTTTCTTT
CSARTGLNTEAFF
>NA|TRBV15|NA|TRBJ2-4
TGTGCCACCAGCAGAGATCTGAGGGCCAAAAACATTCAGTACTTC
CATSRDLRAKNIQYF
>NA|TRBV20-1|NA|TRBJ1-1
TGCAGTGCCAGGCAGGGCGCTGGGAACACTGAAGCTTTCTTT
CSARQGAGNTEAFF
>TRBD1|TRBV5-1|NA|TRBJ2-7
TGCGCCAGCAGACAGGGGATCGAGCAGTACTTC
CASRQGIEQYF
>NA|TRBV7-2|many|TRBJ2-7
TGTGCCAGCAGCACCGACTGGAACCCTGGCCTTGACGAGCAGTACTTC
CASSTDWNPGLDEQYF
>NA|TRBV20-1|NA|TRBJ2-7
TGCAGTGCTCCCGAAGAGGGACGCTCCTACGAGCAGTACTTC
CSAPEEGRSYEQYF
>NA|TRBV20-1|few|TRBJ1-2
TGCAGTGCTAGAGGCTATGGCTACACCTTC
CSARGYGYTF
>TRBD1|TRBV20-1|NA|TRBJ2-7
TGCAGTGCCAGGGGGCCTACCTACGAGCAGTACTTC
CSARGPTYEQYF
>TRBD2|TRBV5-1|many|TRBJ2-3
TGCGCCAGCAGCTCGGGAGCGGGACTAGCGGGATATAGCACAGATACGCAGTATTTT
CASSSGAGLAGYSTDTQYF
>TRBD2|TRBV4-1|few|TRBJ2-2
TGCGCCAGCAGCCAAATCTTACTAGCGGGTTTGAACACCGGGGAGCTGTTTTTT
CASSQILLAGLNTGELFF
>NA|TRBV12-3/TRBV12-4|NA|TRBJ1-2
TGTGCCAGCGCGCTTGACAGGCTAGGTGGCTACACCTTC
CASALDRLGGYTF
>TRBD2|TRBV3-1|NA|TRBJ2-1
TGTGCCAGCAGCCAGGCCACTAGCGGACGCTACAATGAGCAGTTCTTC
CASSQATSGRYNEQFF